This T cell receptor (beta chain) was captured by sequencing in a study of blood T cell repertoires in COVID-19. Overall study: Samples taken during acute and convalescent COVID-19 were collected in the United States, Italy and Spain.

Assay used: immunoSEQ multiplex PCR; TCRdb lists only in-frame clones, some missing. Among some 13,000 clones listed, over 70% were seen once. The CDR3 has 15 residues. Germline-derived CDR1 and CDR2 are MNHNS and SASEGT. J lost 6 bases, V lost 2 bases, and 6 bases had no gene match. The sequencing sample was made of peripheral blood. The clonotype was recovered from a human donor in a cohort sampled during active COVID-19. The rearrangement uses TRBV6-1 and TRBJ2-1; TRBD2 matches at 8 bases. CDR3 in DNA: TGTGCCAGCAGTGAAAGGAGCGGGGGTGGCAATGAGCAGTTCTTC. Its protein product is CASSERSGGGNEQFF.